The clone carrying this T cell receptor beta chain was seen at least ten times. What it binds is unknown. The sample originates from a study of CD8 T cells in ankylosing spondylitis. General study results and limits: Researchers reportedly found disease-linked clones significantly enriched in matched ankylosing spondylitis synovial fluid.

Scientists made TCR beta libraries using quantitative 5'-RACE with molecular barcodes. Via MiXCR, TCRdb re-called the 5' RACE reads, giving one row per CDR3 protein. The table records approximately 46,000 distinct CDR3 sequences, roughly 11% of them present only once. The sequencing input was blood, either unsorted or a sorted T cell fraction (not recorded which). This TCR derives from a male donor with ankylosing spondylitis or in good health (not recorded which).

CDR3 in amino acids: CATGTSGKETQYF. Written as DNA, the CDR3 is TGTGCCACCGGGACTAGCGGAAAAGAGACCCAGTACTTC. The J gene is TRBJ2-5, the V gene TRBV15; TRBD2 agrees at 11 bases. V shed 8 bases and J 3 bases; nucleotides not matched to a gene: 2. This CDR3 is 13 amino acids long. CDR1 and CDR2 from the germline V gene are LNHNV and YYDKDF (reference sequence).